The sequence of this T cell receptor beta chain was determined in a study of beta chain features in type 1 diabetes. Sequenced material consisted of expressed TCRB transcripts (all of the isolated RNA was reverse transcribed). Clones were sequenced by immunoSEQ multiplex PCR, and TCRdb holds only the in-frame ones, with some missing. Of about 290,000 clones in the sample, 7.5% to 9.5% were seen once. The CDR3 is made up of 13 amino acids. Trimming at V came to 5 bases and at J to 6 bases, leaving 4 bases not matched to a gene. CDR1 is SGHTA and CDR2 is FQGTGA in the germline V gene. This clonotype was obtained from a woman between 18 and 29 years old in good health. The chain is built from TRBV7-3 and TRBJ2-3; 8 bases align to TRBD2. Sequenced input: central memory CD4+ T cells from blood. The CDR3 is CASSKTSEDTQYF. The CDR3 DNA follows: TGTGCCAGCAGCAAGACTAGCGAGGATACGCAGTATTTT.